The clone carrying this T cell receptor (beta chain) was recorded many times. Attachment of unique molecular identifiers to individual cDNA molecules was performed in the library. TCRdb re-analysed the RACE reads in MiXCR, keeping a single row per CDR3 protein. The sample records more than 95,000 distinct CDR3 sequences, about 12% being singletons. Time point given: patch test 1, 2 weeks after DPC sensitization. Treatment meaning: therapeutic diphenylcyclopropenone sensitization with weekly scalp DPC. From germline, CDR1 is MDHEN and CDR2 SYDVKM. The length of the CDR3 is 10 residues. The V end was cut by 3 bases, the J end by 6 bases, with 3 bases between. This specimen comes from a study of human T cells and chemical hapten exposure. Looking at the study overall: 2% DPC applied to a 2 cm by 2 cm arm area sensitized donors. All through the approximately 22-week study, the scalp of each patient received diphenylcyclopropenone doses weekly. DPC at 0.01% went onto the upper back in patch tests, read at 6 days.

Sequencing was performed on whole blood, taken in connection with sensitization to the hapten diphenylcyclopropenone (DPC). The V and J genes are TRBV28 and TRBJ2-7; the D is unclear. This TCR was recovered from a woman between 50 and 59 years old with alopecia areata. Some clones in this sample may be carry-over from other donors' samples. As DNA, the CDR3 is TGTGCCAGCAGTTTCACCGAGCAGTACTTC. Amino acid sequence: CASSFTEQYF. Based on the CDR3 plus reference TRBV28 and TRBJ2-7, the full variable domain is DVKVTQSSRYLVKRTGEKVFLECVQDMDHENMFWYRQDPGLGLRLIYFSYDVKMKEKGDIPEGYSVSREKKERFSLILESASTNQTSMYLCASSFTEQYFGPGTRLTVT.